The rows below give T cell receptor beta chains drawn from one sample of a study of neurological immune-mediated disorders. TCRdb redid the calling of the 5' RACE reads with MiXCR, one entry per CDR3 protein. The sample consists of 35,000 or so distinct CDR3 sequences, around 2.9% of them appearing once. Sequencing input: PBMCs. These TCRs come from a woman between 55 and 75 years old with multiple sclerosis. The conserved cysteine and the conserved F or W are not part of the CDR3 here. Fields, in order: J gene, clone size, CDR3 length, V gene, CDR3 protein. The size field is filled for only some rows; it gives once, few, many or a size class.

>TRBJ2-1|many|9|TRBV5-1
ASSRVGEQF
>TRBJ1-1|medium-sized|15|TRBV6-5
ASSYSLETPTAGGTF
>TRBJ1-1|many|11|TRBV20-1
SQGGGRGAEAF
>TRBJ2-1|.|12|TRBV11-3
ASSLNGGLEGQF
>TRBJ2-7|many|13|TRBV3-1
ASSQFSTVTYEQY
>TRBJ2-2|.|13|TRBV7-2
ASSEDRSDTGELF
>TRBJ2-2|many|13|TRBV20-1
SAESRDRGFGELF
>TRBJ2-7|many|11|TRBV2
ASKMSQTYEQY
>TRBJ2-7|many|13|TRBV5-1
ASSFRTGDLYEQY
>TRBJ2-3|many|13|TRBV5-1
ASSSGRPFTDTQY
>TRBJ2-5|many|12|TRBV5-1
ASSLSQGMETQY
>TRBJ1-2|many|10|TRBV20-1
SASTGGNGYT
>TRBJ1-1|many|11|TRBV29-1
SVGQGGNTEAF
>TRBJ2-1|many|12|TRBV3-1
ASSQELPNNEQF
>TRBJ2-7|many|12|TRBV5-1
ASSHRDRPYEQY
>TRBJ1-1|.|12|TRBV27
ASSLDRLNTEAF
>TRBJ2-1|many|13|TRBV5-1
ASSLGPESYNEQF
>TRBJ2-2|many|11|TRBV5-1
ASSLDGTGELF
>TRBJ2-5|many|13|TRBV7-9
ASSLRLATHETQY
>TRBJ1-1|many|12|TRBV7-8
ASSLTGTETEAF
>TRBJ1-2|many|11|TRBV6-5
ASSSTRDAVYT
>TRBJ2-5|many|12|TRBV4-1
VQPKRGPGETQY
>TRBJ1-2|many|12|TRBV12-3/TRBV12-4
ASSSFAGEHGYT
>TRBJ2-3|.|13|TRBV6-5
ASSYQLGGTDTQY
>TRBJ2-1|many|15|TRBV20-1
SARILAGGSSYNEQF
>TRBJ2-3|many|13|TRBV5-1
ASSLGGGRTDTQY
>TRBJ2-1|many|17|TRBV20-1
SASGLAGGLPSSYNEQF
>TRBJ2-7|many|12|TRBV6-5
ASSPTSGPYEQY
>TRBJ2-6|many|13|TRBV6-5
ASSYQPSGANVLT
>TRBJ2-2|many|13|TRBV6-1
ASGGAGEYTGELF
>TRBJ1-1|many|13|TRBV5-5
ASSLVGQLNTEAF
>TRBJ2-7|many|11|TRBV6-5
ASSYPDRGEQY
>TRBJ2-5|many|13|TRBV5-1
ASSYRQGLQETQY
>TRBJ1-2|many|10|TRBV6-5
ASSPGLYGYT
>TRBJ2-7|many|13|TRBV2
ASSERSGPIYEQY
>TRBJ2-3|many|12|TRBV6-5
ASRQSLGADTQY
>TRBJ2-2|many|13|TRBV29-1
SVTKGRSNTGELF
>TRBJ1-2|many|12|TRBV29-1
SVGSSGLNYGYT
>TRBJ1-1|many|9|TRBV20-1
RYAIGTEAF
>TRBJ2-7|many|13|TRBV12-3/TRBV12-4
ASSSGWTASYEQY
>TRBJ1-2|many|12|TRBV5-1
ASSVGTLNYGYT
>TRBJ2-7|many|12|TRBV6-2/TRBV6-3
ASSYAVMIGEQY
>TRBJ1-2|many|13|TRBV7-8
ASSTRQGAGYGYT
>TRBJ1-1|many|9|TRBV7-2
ASSLDRPAF
>TRBJ1-1|many|15|TRBV6-2/TRBV6-3
ASSPSRTGGANTEAF
>TRBJ1-2|many|12|TRBV27
ASNSGTGGGGYT
>TRBJ1-5|.|13|TRBV5-1
ASSPGDSVNQPQH
>TRBJ2-7|many|13|TRBV12-3/TRBV12-4
ASSPTGGALYEQY
>TRBJ1-2|many|15|TRBV19
ASSIDPVDTGNYGYT
>TRBJ2-7|few|12|TRBV7-2
ASSLAGGSLGQY
>TRBJ2-4|many|12|TRBV3-1
ASSQKGVLNIQY